The TCR beta chain under discussion was sequenced for a study of identifying expanded T cells in peripheral blood. Regarding this clone: Its antigen is still unknown.

The germline CDR1 and CDR2 sequences are LNHDA and SQIVND (reference sequence). This CDR3 is built from 14 residues. V trimming: 5 bases; J trimming: 7 bases; junction bases outside the gene matches: 10. Study results and limitations: Technical replicates showed approximately 1.2 changed clones; roughly two weeks roughly 15; four weeks 19. Clone count variance between approximately two-week samples rose with total template count.

No infections or other immune events were documented during collection. Only in-frame clones appear in the TCRdb table, and some are missing; sequencing was by immunoSEQ multiplex PCR. The sample shows about 110,000 clones, around 90% of them seen only once. This receptor was taken from a person aged 18 to 75 in good health. Material: blood. V usage is TRBV19 and J usage is TRBJ2-7; 8 nucleotides agree with TRBD2. CDR3 bases: TGTGCCAGTAGTTCGGGGGGGCCCATCCGGGAGCAGTACTTC. Its translation: CASSSGGPIREQYF.